This entry describes one T cell receptor (beta chain). Its antigen is not known. The method was immunoSEQ multiplex PCR; TCRdb's version includes in-frame clones alone and lacks a portion of them. The sample lists 350,000 or so clones; 75% to 90% were seen once. The data were taken from a study of cytomegalovirus exposure and HLA in healthy donors. The study drew the donors from its approximately 130-subject validation cohort, separate from the roughly 670-subject first cohort. Germline trimming cut 5 bases from V and 2 bases from J; bases unmatched to any gene: 6. CDR1 is MDHEN and CDR2 is SYDVKM in the germline V gene. The CDR3 runs to 14 residues. Regarding the study as a whole: Some TCR beta chains (around 180 of them) were listed as cytomegalovirus-associated. Cytomegalovirus status was reportedly diagnosed by the classifier with high sensitivity and specificity. Clusters of TCRs from the first cohort tended to co-occur in the roughly 120 validation repertoires (as a later analysis found).

This receptor was obtained from a woman aged 18-29 years in good health and CMV-seronegative. Sequences were obtained from PBMCs. The chain joins TRBV28 to TRBJ2-7, with 7 positions matching TRBD1. The CDR3: CASSPDRAPYEQYF. In DNA form, the CDR3 reads TGTGCCAGCAGTCCCGACAGGGCTCCCTACGAGCAGTACTTC.